Here is one T cell receptor beta chain with its context. Antigen: not known. TCRdb keeps only in-frame clones here, not all; method: immunoSEQ multiplex PCR. The sample carries about 140,000 clones, roughly nine tenths recorded once. Germline V lookup: CDR1 LGHNA, CDR2 YNFKEQ. The CDR3 has 16 residues. V was clipped by 0 bases and J by 3 bases, with 13 bases between them. The sample comes from a study of T cell responses to AZD1222 COVID-19 vaccine. About the study: Pooled together were second doses at about 4 or about 12 weeks.

Points from the study as a whole: Variant regions that are unmutated are reportedly the target of nearly half of spike-specific TCRs. Clonal diversity was possibly underestimated; the donors were predominantly white British and more often female.

V usage is TRBV4-2 and J usage is TRBJ2-3; weak D call: TRBD2 (5 bases). The sequences come from peripheral blood, collected on day 0 of AZD1222 vaccination. The sequence derives from an adult in good health. The DNA for the CDR3 is TGTGCCAGCAGCCAAGAGGCTAGCTATTCGACAGATACGCAGTATTTT. It is translated as CASSQEASYSTDTQYF.